Presented here are 17 T cell receptor beta chains from one specimen sequenced in a study of beta chain features in type 1 diabetes. Reverse transcribing all isolated RNA meant expressed TCRB transcripts were sequenced. The protocol was immunoSEQ multiplex PCR, while the TCRdb copy is restricted to in-frame clones and leaves out a portion. The data hold almost 350,000 clones, with 15% to 20% observed a single time. The sequencing input was naive CD4+ T cells from blood. These receptors came from a woman under 30 in good health.

This clone has more than one count but fewer than ten. The chain recombines TRBV7-6 with TRBJ1-5, with 10 bases that match TRBD1. CDR1 is SGHVS and CDR2 is FNYEAQ in the germline V gene. V gave up 6 bases and J gave up 5 bases; unmatched junction bases: 7. CDR3 length equals 15 residues. This chain's CDR3 is CASSPSGTGDQPQHF. CDR3 DNA: TGTGCCAGCAGTCCGAGTGGGACAGGGGATCAGCCCCAGCATTTT.

This chain joins TRBV7-6 and TRBJ2-1; TRBD2 agrees at 8 bases. Losses at the gene ends were 2 bases for V and 9 bases for J; bases not matched to a gene: 9. This CDR3 spans 15 amino acids. CDR1 is SGHVS and CDR2 is FNYEAQ in the germline V gene. In DNA, the CDR3 is TGTGCCAGCAGCTTATACAACGTAGCGGGGATTGAGCAGTTCTTC. As protein: CASSLYNVAGIEQFF.

This clone was detected a few times. The chain carries TRBV28 and TRBJ2-7; TRBD1 matches 7 bases. CDR3 length: 15 amino acids. With V trimmed by 6 bases and J by 0 bases, 8 bases remained unmatched. Per the germline V gene, CDR1 is MDHEN and CDR2 is SYDVKM. This chain's CDR3 is CASSVGDRSSYEQYF. For the CDR3, the DNA is TGTGCCAGCAGCGTGGGGGACAGAAGCTCCTACGAGCAGTACTTC.

This clone was seen a few times. J is TRBJ1-1 and V is TRBV23-1, with 7 bases lining up with TRBD1. TRBV23-1 is filed as an ORF, its function uncertain. V was pared by 4 bases and J by 1 base, with 12 bases of the junction left unmatched. The CDR3 contains 17 residues. CDR3 sequence: CASSPRDSSDKNTEAFF. DNA of the CDR3: TGCGCCAGCAGTCCCCGGGACAGCTCAGATAAGAACACTGAAGCTTTCTTT.

Turning to this clone: The sample carries other DNA sequences with the same CDR3. The gene calls are TRBV29-1 and TRBJ1-2; 7 bases are a match to TRBD1. Losses at the gene ends were 2 bases for V and 4 bases for J; bases not matched to a gene: 4. This CDR3 spans 13 amino acids. CDR1 SQVTM and CDR2 ANQGSEA come from the germline V gene. CDR3 region: CSVEPQGGYGYTF. CDR3 coding DNA: TGCAGCGTTGAACCCCAGGGGGGCTATGGCTACACCTTC.

The rearrangement links TRBV4-3 to TRBJ2-1; 8 nucleotides agree with TRBD2. Germline assignment: CDR1 LGHNA and CDR2 YSLEER. V lost 0 bases to trimming and J lost 12 bases; unmatched junction nucleotides: 13. The CDR3 is made up of 16 amino acids. The CDR3 spells CASSQDRVAGNWGQFF. The CDR3 DNA reads as TGCGCCAGCAGCCAAGATCGGGTAGCGGGGAACTGGGGGCAGTTCTTC.

This clone was seen more than once but under ten times. The rearrangement uses TRBV29-1 and TRBJ1-1, with D tentatively TRBD1 (5 bases). V dropped 4 bases and J dropped 4 bases, with 10 bases sitting between them. Germline CDR1 SQVTM, CDR2 ANQGSEA. The CDR3 spans 12 residues. The CDR3 DNA sequence: TGCAGCGTTGCCAGGGATTCCACTGAAGCTTTCTTT. Its protein product is CSVARDSTEAFF.

V and J are TRBV5-4 and TRBJ2-5; D call uncertain. Per germline, CDR1 SGHNT and CDR2 YYREEE (reference sequence). Trimming removed 4 bases at V and 4 bases at J, with 20 bases between. The CDR3 is 16 amino acids. CDR3 nucleotides: TGTGCCAGCAGCCCCTGGCGCGGTGTAGTTCGAGAGACCCAGTACTTC. Translation: CASSPWRGVVRETQYF.

This chain uses TRBV15 with TRBJ2-3; 12 bases match TRBD2. CDR1 and CDR2 (germline): LNHNV, YYDKDF (reference sequence). V trimming: 0 bases; J trimming: 2 bases; junction bases outside the gene matches: 6. The CDR3 has 18 amino acids. The CDR3, as DNA: TGTGCCACCAGCAGAGATCTCCGACTAGCGGGGGACACAGATACGCAGTATTTT. It yields the protein CATSRDLRLAGDTDTQYF.

This sequence joins TRBV5-6 and TRBJ2-7, with TRBD2 matching over 12 bases. Germline V CDR1 and CDR2: SGHDT, YYEEEE. J lost 2 bases, V lost 3 bases, and 3 bases had no gene match. The CDR3 extends over 15 amino acids. CDR3 nucleotide sequence: TGTGCCAGCAGCTCGGGACTAGCGGGCGCCTACGAGCAGTACTTC. Its protein is CASSSGLAGAYEQYF.

V and J are TRBV30 and TRBJ1-3; D unresolved. Germline values: CDR1 GTSNPN, CDR2 SVGIG (reference sequence). V gave up 1 base and J gave up 0 bases, with 10 bases separating them. The CDR3 has 15 residues. The CDR3 nucleotides are TGTGCCTGGAGTGAAGGACTGTACTCTGGAAACACCATATATTTT. This encodes CAWSEGLYSGNTIYF.

The V and J genes are TRBV7-3 and TRBJ1-1; D is perhaps TRBD1 (5 bases). The V and J ends lost 5 bases and 4 bases respectively, with 17 bases between them. Germline lookup yields CDR1 SGHTA and CDR2 FQGTGA. The CDR3 is 15 amino acids. The CDR3 is CASSPGGTTVTEAFF. DNA for the CDR3: TGTGCCAGCAGCCCGGGGGGGACGACGGTCACTGAAGCTTTCTTT.

In this sample, this clone turned up a few times. This chain connects TRBV28 to TRBJ1-1; no firm D call. V was pared by 2 bases and J by 5 bases, with 6 bases between. Germline lookup yields CDR1 MDHEN and CDR2 SYDVKM. The CDR3 consists of 12 residues. The chain's CDR3 is CASSLADTEAFF. CDR3 coding DNA: TGTGCCAGCAGTTTAGCAGATACTGAAGCTTTCTTT.

V gene TRBV7-9 combines with J gene TRBJ2-1; 11 bases are a match to TRBD2. In germline, CDR1 is SEHNR, CDR2 FQNEAQ (reference sequence). There are 17 residues in the CDR3. The J segment lost 15 bases and the V segment lost 3 bases, leaving 19 bases of the junction unmatched. CDR3 protein: CASSLTSGTTHGLILFF. The CDR3 nucleotides are TGTGCCAGCAGCTTGACTAGCGGGACCACGCATGGCCTTATCCTGTTCTTC.

A few counts support this clone. The chain carries TRBV9 and TRBJ2-6, with D hard to call. This CDR3 region has 15 residues. With 3 bases removed from V and 0 bases from J, the gap between germline ends came to 7 bases. Germline CDR1 reads SGDLS; CDR2 reads YYNGEE. In nucleotides, the CDR3 is TGTGCCAGCAGCGCGAGGTTCTCTGGGGCCAACGTCCTGACTTTC. This encodes CASSARFSGANVLTF.

The chain uses TRBV5-8 and TRBJ1-1, with a tentative D call TRBD1 (6 bases). Germline-derived CDR1 and CDR2 are SGHTS and YDEGEE. Trimming took off 6 bases at V and 3 bases at J, with 15 bases between the two ends. CDR3 length equals 14 residues. The CDR3 nucleotides are TGTGCCAGCATTCTGAGGGGGTTGTACACTGAAGCTTTCTTT. This gives the protein CASILRGLYTEAFF. Supplemented by reference TRBV5-8 and TRBJ1-1, the full variable domain reads EAGVTQSPTHLIKTRGQQATLRCSPISGHTSVYWYQQALGLGLQFLLWYDEGEERNRGNFPPRFSGRQFPNYSSELNVNALELEDSALYLCASILRGLYTEAFFGQGTRLTVV.

This clone occurred a few times. V is TRBV30 and J is TRBJ1-2, with no clear D. Germline lookup yields CDR1 GTSNPN and CDR2 SVGIG (reference sequence). The V and J ends lost 5 bases and 3 bases respectively, with 16 bases between them. This CDR3 region has 14 residues. The CDR3 spells CAWGHLGIDYGYTF. The CDR3 nucleotides are TGTGCCTGGGGCCACCTAGGCATAGACTATGGCTACACCTTC.